Listed below are T cell receptor beta chains from one sample, sequenced in a study of blood T cell repertoires in COVID-19. This table comes from immunoSEQ multiplex PCR, and its TCRdb copy is limited to in-frame clones, with some not included. The table includes 150,000 to 200,000 clones, roughly nine tenths detected once. Sequencing was performed on peripheral blood. The receptor set was obtained from a woman aged 25-40 years with active or convalescent COVID-19. CDR3s include the opening cysteine and the closing phenylalanine or tryptophan. The D gene is left open where the match is weak. A row's size may be missing; if present it is once, few, many or a size class.

j_gene | abundance | len | v_gene | d_gene | CDR3aa | CDR3nt
TRBJ2-4 | . | 11 | TRBV11-2 | . | CASSLSNIQYF | TGTGCCAGCAGCTTGTCTAACATTCAGTACTTC
TRBJ1-2 | . | 13 | TRBV7-2 | . | CASSLGKGDGYTF | TGTGCCAGCAGCTTGGGGAAGGGGGATGGCTACACCTTC
TRBJ1-5 | . | 12 | TRBV27 | . | CASSLSNQPQHF | TGTGCCAGCAGCCTCTCCAATCAGCCCCAGCATTTT
TRBJ1-5 | . | 13 | TRBV19 | TRBD1 | CASSTGTGRPQHF | TGTGCCAGTAGTACCGGGACAGGCAGGCCCCAGCATTTT
TRBJ1-2 | . | 16 | TRBV7-9 | TRBD1 | CASEGDRGLADYGYTF | TGTGCCAGCGAGGGGGACAGGGGGCTCGCGGACTATGGCTACACCTTC
TRBJ2-3 | . | 15 | TRBV19 | . | CASRRGGALEDTQYF | TGTGCCAGTAGGAGGGGGGGCGCCCTTGAAGATACGCAGTATTTT
TRBJ2-3 | . | 15 | TRBV4-1 | . | CASSQGWGGTDTQYF | TGCGCCAGCAGCCAAGGTTGGGGAGGCACAGATACGCAGTATTTT
TRBJ2-5 | . | 14 | TRBV19 | TRBD2 | CASSRGGKQETQYF | TGTGCCAGTAGTAGGGGGGGAAAGCAAGAGACCCAGTACTTC
TRBJ2-7 | . | 13 | TRBV3-1/TRBV3-2 | TRBD2 | CASSPTSSGEQYF | TGTGCCAGCAGCCCGACTAGCTCTGGGGAGCAGTACTTC
TRBJ2-1 | . | 21 | TRBV4-1 | TRBD2 | CASSQGLGNPTSGLPYNEQFF | TGCGCCAGCAGCCAAGGCTTAGGGAACCCGACTAGCGGGCTTCCCTACAATGAGCAGTTCTTC
TRBJ1-5 | . | 17 | TRBV19 | . | CASSIGLPGGGNQPQHF | TGTGCCAGTAGTATTGGACTTCCGGGGGGAGGCAATCAGCCCCAGCATTTT
TRBJ1-1 | . | 14 | TRBV18 | TRBD1 | CASSPRGENTEAFF | TGTGCCAGCTCACCCAGGGGGGAAAACACTGAAGCTTTCTTT
TRBJ2-7 | . | 13 | TRBV11-2 | . | CASSLGLNYEQYF | TGTGCCAGCAGCTTAGGACTCAACTACGAGCAGTACTTC
TRBJ1-1 | . | 12 | TRBV30 | TRBD1 | CAWKGDRDEAFF | TGTGCCTGGAAGGGGGACAGGGATGAAGCTTTCTTT
TRBJ2-7 | . | 14 | TRBV28 | . | CASSPSRQAPAPYF | TGTGCCAGCAGTCCATCCCGACAGGCCCCAGCACCGTACTTC
TRBJ2-1 | . | 13 | TRBV5-1 | . | CASSLGTYNEQFF | TGCGCCAGCAGCCTGGGGACTTACAATGAGCAGTTCTTC
TRBJ1-2 | . | 14 | TRBV6-5 | TRBD1 | CASSNFRGFSGYTF | TGTGCCAGCAGTAATTTCAGGGGGTTCAGTGGCTACACCTTC
TRBJ1-1 | . | 15 | TRBV6-5 | . | CASRSVVTIRTEAFF | TGTGCCAGCCGATCGGTAGTGACTATAAGGACTGAAGCTTTCTTT
TRBJ1-1 | . | 14 | TRBV19 | . | CASSRGHLNTEAFF | TGTGCCAGTAGTAGGGGACACTTGAACACTGAAGCTTTCTTT
TRBJ1-5 | few | 13 | TRBV19 | . | CASSPQGSQPQHF | TGTGCCAGTAGTCCACAGGGCTCTCAGCCCCAGCATTTT
TRBJ1-1 | . | 14 | TRBV4-1 | TRBD1 | CASSLGQMNTEAFF | TGCGCCAGCAGCCTGGGACAGATGAACACTGAAGCTTTCTTT
TRBJ2-7 | . | 12 | TRBV2 | . | CASTWQSYEQYF | TGTGCCAGCACGTGGCAGTCCTACGAGCAGTACTTC